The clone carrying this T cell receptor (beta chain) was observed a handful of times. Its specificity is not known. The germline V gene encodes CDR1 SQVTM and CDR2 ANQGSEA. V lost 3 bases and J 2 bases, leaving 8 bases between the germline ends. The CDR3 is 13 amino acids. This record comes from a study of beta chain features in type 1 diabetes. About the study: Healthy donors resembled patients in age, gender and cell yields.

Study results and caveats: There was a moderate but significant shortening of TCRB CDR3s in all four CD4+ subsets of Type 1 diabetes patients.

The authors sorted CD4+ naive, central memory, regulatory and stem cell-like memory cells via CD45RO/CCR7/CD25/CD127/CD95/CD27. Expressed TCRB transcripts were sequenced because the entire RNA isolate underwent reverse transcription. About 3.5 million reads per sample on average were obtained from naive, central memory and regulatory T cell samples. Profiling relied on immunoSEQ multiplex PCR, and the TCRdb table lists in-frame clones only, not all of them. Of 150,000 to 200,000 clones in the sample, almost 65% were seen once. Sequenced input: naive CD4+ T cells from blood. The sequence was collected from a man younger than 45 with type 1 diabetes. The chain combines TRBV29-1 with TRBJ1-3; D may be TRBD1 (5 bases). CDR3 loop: CSVEAGTGNTIYF. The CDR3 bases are TGCAGCGTTGAGGCAGGGACTGGAAACACCATATATTTT. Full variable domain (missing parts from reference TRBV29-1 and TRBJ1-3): SAVISQKPSRDICQRGTSLTIQCQVDSQVTMMFWYRQQPGQSLTLIATANQGSEATYESGFVIDKFPISRPNLTFSTLTVSNMSPEDSSIYLCSVEAGTGNTIYFGEGSWLTVV.